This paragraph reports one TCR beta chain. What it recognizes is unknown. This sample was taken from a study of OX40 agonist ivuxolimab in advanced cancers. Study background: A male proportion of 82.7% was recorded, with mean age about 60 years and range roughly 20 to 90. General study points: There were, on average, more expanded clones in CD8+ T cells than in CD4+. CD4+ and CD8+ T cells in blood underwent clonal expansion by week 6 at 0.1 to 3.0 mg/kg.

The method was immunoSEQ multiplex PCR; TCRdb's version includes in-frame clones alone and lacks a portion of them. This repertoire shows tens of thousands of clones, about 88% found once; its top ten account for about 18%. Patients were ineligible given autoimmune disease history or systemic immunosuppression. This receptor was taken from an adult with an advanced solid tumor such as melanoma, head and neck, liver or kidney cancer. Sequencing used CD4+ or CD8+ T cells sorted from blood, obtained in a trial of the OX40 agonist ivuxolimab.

The CDR3 loop reads CATSRIRGAGELFF. DNA of the CDR3: TGTGCCACCAGCAGAATCCGGGGGGCCGGGGAGCTGTTTTTT. The genes are TRBV15 and TRBJ2-2; 7 bases match TRBD2. CDR3 length equals 14 residues. The germline gives CDR1 LNHNV, CDR2 YYDKDF (reference sequence). Losses at the gene ends were 2 bases for V and 6 bases for J; bases not matched to a gene: 3. The complete variable domain, with remaining parts taken from reference TRBV15 and TRBJ2-2, reads DAMVIQNPRYQVTQFGKPVTLSCSQTLNHNVMYWYQQKSSQAPKLLFHYYDKDFNNEADTPDNFQSRRPNTSFCFLDIRSPGLGDTAMYLCATSRIRGAGELFFGEGSRLTVL.